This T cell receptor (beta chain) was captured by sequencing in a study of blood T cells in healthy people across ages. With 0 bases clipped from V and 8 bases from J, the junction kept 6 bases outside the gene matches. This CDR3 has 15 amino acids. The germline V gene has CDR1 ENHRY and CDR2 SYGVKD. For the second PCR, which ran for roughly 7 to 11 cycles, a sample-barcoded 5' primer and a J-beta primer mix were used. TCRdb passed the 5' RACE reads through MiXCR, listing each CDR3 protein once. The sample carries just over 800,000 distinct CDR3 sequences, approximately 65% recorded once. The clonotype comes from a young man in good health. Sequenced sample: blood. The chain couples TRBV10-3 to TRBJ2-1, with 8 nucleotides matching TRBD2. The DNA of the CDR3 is TGTGCCATCAGTGAGTCGACGGCTAGCGGGTATGAGCAGTTCTTC. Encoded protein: CAISESTASGYEQFF.